Listed below are T cell receptor beta chains from one sample, sequenced in a study of T cell repertoires in cytomegalovirus infection. TCRdb processed the reads anew with MiXCR; each CDR3 protein has one entry. The repertoire has some 940,000 distinct CDR3 sequences, more than 25% of them found once; the top ten carry over 13%. These receptors are not linked to any known antigen. Specimen: cultured CD8+ T cells from PBMCs, collected from culture after CMV antigen stimulation. These receptors originate from a human donor in good health (CMV status not recorded). Some clones in this sample may be carry-over from other donors' samples. Both conserved end residues are part of each CDR3. The order of the fields is clone size, J gene, V gene, D gene, CDR3 DNA, CDR3 protein. A D gene is named only where the DNA matches it firmly. Size values are once, few and many counts, or a class for expanded clones, and some rows have none.

NA TRBJ1-4 TRBV25-1 NA TGTGCCAGCAACTGGGCGCCTAATGAAAAACTGTTTTTT CASNWAPNEKLFF
few TRBJ2-1 TRBV3-1 NA TGTGCCAGCAGCCAAGATCCCTTCAAGATCCCAAAGGGGGGCTACAATGAGCAGTTCTTC CASSQDPFKIPKGGYNEQFF
NA TRBJ1-2 TRBV10-3 TRBD1 TGTGCCATCAGGTTAAACGGACAGGGTGATTCTGATAACTATGGCTACACCTTC CAIRLNGQGDSDNYGYTF
few TRBJ2-5 TRBV12-3/TRBV12-4 NA TGTGCCAGCACCGCGGAAGCGCCCAGCTTAGAAGAGACCCAGTACTTC CASTAEAPSLEETQYF
NA TRBJ2-7 TRBV4-1 TRBD1 TGCGCCAGCAGCCCTCGGGACAGGGGGCCCTACGAGCAGTACTTC CASSPRDRGPYEQYF
few TRBJ2-7 TRBV7-9 TRBD1 TGTGCCAGCAGCCAACGACAGGGTGGAACCTACGAGCAGTACTTC CASSQRQGGTYEQYF
few TRBJ2-1 TRBV27 TRBD2 TGTGCCAGCAGTACTTTCTATAATAGCGGGGCCAATGAGCAGTTCTTC CASSTFYNSGANEQFF
NA TRBJ1-1 TRBV6-5 NA TGTGCCAGCAGTTACGGGTATCTAATTGATCAAGTAAACACTGAAGCTTTCTTT CASSYGYLIDQVNTEAFF
NA TRBJ1-5 TRBV12-3/TRBV12-4 NA TGTGCCAGCAGACATAGCAATCAGCCCCAGCATTTT CASRHSNQPQHF
NA TRBJ2-2 TRBV27 NA TGTGCCAGCAGTTTAGAGGGGGGGCGGTCCGGGGAGCTGTTTTTT CASSLEGGRSGELFF
few TRBJ2-3 TRBV4-1 NA TGCGCCAGCATGGCGGGGTCAGATACGCAGTATTTT CASMAGSDTQYF
few TRBJ1-1 TRBV7-3 TRBD1 TGTGCCAGCAGCTTGGGAGCCGGGACAGAGTACACTGAAGCTTTCTTT CASSLGAGTEYTEAFF
few TRBJ1-5 TRBV10-3 NA TGTGCCATCAGTGAGTCTACTCAAGGGAAGTATAGCAATCAGCCCCAGCATTTT CAISESTQGKYSNQPQHF
few TRBJ2-3 TRBV6-2/TRBV6-3 TRBD2 TGTGCCAGCAGTTACAGAGCGGCGGGGGGGCAGTATTTT CASSYRAAGGQYF
few TRBJ2-7 TRBV28 NA TGTGCCAGCAGTTTGGCAGGGAATCTCTACGAGCAGTACTTC CASSLAGNLYEQYF
few TRBJ1-5 TRBV27 NA TGTGCCAGCAGTCCGAGACCCATAGATCAGCCCCAGCATTTT CASSPRPIDQPQHF
many TRBJ2-2 TRBV10-3 TRBD1 TGTGCCATCAGATCCTACGGGACAGGGGATTCCACCGGGGAGCTGTTTTTT CAIRSYGTGDSTGELFF
NA TRBJ1-1 TRBV19 NA TGTGCCAGTAGTATCACCGGGAGTAGGGCTGAAGCTTTCTTT CASSITGSRAEAFF
few TRBJ2-6 TRBV7-9 NA TGTGCCAGCAGCCGTACCGACGACCGATCTCGGGCCAACGTCCTGACTTTC CASSRTDDRSRANVLTF
NA TRBJ1-4 TRBV7-9 NA TGTGCCAGCGGCGGGGGGGATGAAAAACTGTTTTTT CASGGGDEKLFF
NA TRBJ1-1 TRBV6-4 NA TGTGCCAGCAGTGAGTCAGCCTTTTACACTGAAGCTTTCTTT CASSESAFYTEAFF
NA TRBJ1-6 TRBV6-1 NA TGTGCCAGCACCAACATAGGGATCCGATGGAATTCACCCCTCCACTTT CASTNIGIRWNSPLHF
NA TRBJ1-6 TRBV5-6 NA TGTGCCAGCAGTTTCGGTGCAGGGGTCTCCTCTAATTCACCCCTCCACTTT CASSFGAGVSSNSPLHF
many TRBJ2-1 TRBV28 NA TGTGCCTGGGGCAGGGAGTACAATGAGCAGTTCTTC CAWGREYNEQFF
many TRBJ1-6 TRBV7-6 NA TGTGCCAGCAGCCCCCTGGTCTCCTATAATTCACCCCTCCACTTT CASSPLVSYNSPLHF
many TRBJ2-7 TRBV11-2 NA TGTGCCAGCAGCGATACCTACGAGCAGTACTTC CASSDTYEQYF
NA TRBJ2-5 TRBV2 NA TGTGCCAAAACCTACCGGGACGACCAAGAGACCCAGTACTTC CAKTYRDDQETQYF
NA TRBJ1-1 TRBV19 NA TGTGTCAGTAGTATGAATTTGGGGGCTCGGGACACTGAAGCTTTCTTT CVSSMNLGARDTEAFF
few TRBJ2-3 TRBV4-3 NA TGCGCCAGCAGCCCGGCCTCGGCTAGCACAGATACGCAGTATTTT CASSPASASTDTQYF
few TRBJ2-5 TRBV27 TRBD2 TGTGCCAGCAGTTTATCCGCGGGGGGACAAGAGACCCAGTACTTC CASSLSAGGQETQYF
once TRBJ1-1 TRBV29-1 NA TGCAGCGTTGAAGAGAGAAAGGGGCAGGCTTTT CSVEERKGQAF
once TRBJ1-2 TRBV9 NA TGTGCCAGCAGCGTAGCCCTGGGGGGGGCGCGCGGCTACACCTTC CASSVALGGARGYTF
once TRBJ1-1 TRBV4-1 NA TGCGCCAGCAGCCAAAGAGCGGGGGGAGGCACTGAAGCTTTCTTT CASSQRAGGGTEAFF
few TRBJ1-1 TRBV19 NA TGTGCCAGTACCCCGAGGGGGGCTGGCACTGAAGCTTTCTTT CASTPRGAGTEAFF
few TRBJ1-6 TRBV4-2 TRBD1 TGTGCCAGCAGCCAATTGGGGACAGCGAGCTATAATTCACCCCTCCACTTT CASSQLGTASYNSPLHF
NA TRBJ2-4 TRBV7-9 NA TGTGCCAGCAGCTCAGATTCCAGGGGGGCGTACAACATTCAGTACTTC CASSSDSRGAYNIQYF
NA TRBJ2-1 TRBV20-1 NA TGCAGTGCTCCACCGTTTTTGGGGGGCTACTACAATGAGCAGTTCTTC CSAPPFLGGYYNEQFF
NA TRBJ1-2 TRBV6-5 TRBD1 TGTGCCAGCTGTCCCGGGACAGGGTTTCTCTATGGCTACACCTTC CASCPGTGFLYGYTF
few TRBJ2-7 TRBV11-3 NA TGTGCCAGCAGCGCCCGGGGAGAAAATTACTACGAGCAGTACTTC CASSARGENYYEQYF
many TRBJ1-1 TRBV7-8 NA TGTGCCAGCAGCTTCGGCAGCCTAAACACTGAAGCTTTCTTT CASSFGSLNTEAFF
few TRBJ2-5 TRBV7-9 NA TGTGCCAGCAGTCTCGCAGGGGAGTACCAAGAGACCCAGTACTTC CASSLAGEYQETQYF
NA TRBJ1-1 TRBV6-8 NA TGTGCCAGCAGGGACATGGGGACTGAAGCTTTCTTT CASRDMGTEAFF
many TRBJ1-2 TRBV7-2 TRBD1 TGTGCCAGCAGCTTCACAACAGGGGGCTATGGCTACACCTTC CASSFTTGGYGYTF
few TRBJ1-6 TRBV19 NA TGTGCCAGTAGTCCGGCGCTTTCTTCACCCCTCCACTTT CASSPALSSPLHF
NA TRBJ1-5 TRBV19 NA TGTGCCAGTAGTACTCATCCTAGTCAGCCCCAGCATTTT CASSTHPSQPQHF
NA TRBJ1-1 TRBV7-9 TRBD1 TGTGCCAGCAGCTTAAAGGGACAGGGACTAGACACTGAAGCTTTCTTT CASSLKGQGLDTEAFF
few TRBJ1-1 TRBV24-1 NA TGTGCCACCAGTGATTGGGGGTACACTGAAGCTTTCTTT CATSDWGYTEAFF
many TRBJ1-5 TRBV7-8 TRBD1 TGTGCCATCTCAATAGAGGGACAGGGGGGTCAGCCCCAGCATTTT CAISIEGQGGQPQHF
NA TRBJ2-1 TRBV29-1 TRBD1 TGCAGCGGTAACCAGGGGGCGATATGGAATGAGCAGTTCTTC CSGNQGAIWNEQFF
NA TRBJ1-5 TRBV20-1 TRBD1 TGCAGTGCCTGGACAGGGTGGGCAGATCAGCCCCAGCATTTT CSAWTGWADQPQHF
many TRBJ2-7 TRBV7-6 NA TGTGCCAGCAGCTTATTGGGGGTCCCCGAGCAGTACTTC CASSLLGVPEQYF
NA TRBJ2-1 TRBV19 TRBD2 TGTGTCAGTAGTACGGTGGGACTAGCGGGGGTCAACGCCTACAATGAGCAGTTCTTC CVSSTVGLAGVNAYNEQFF
NA TRBJ2-1 TRBV27 TRBD2 TGTGCCAGCAGTCCCCCGGGGGGGCATGAGCAGTTCTTC CASSPPGGHEQFF
NA TRBJ2-5 TRBV6-2/TRBV6-3 NA TGTGCCAGCAGTCCTCACTCGGAAACCCAGTACTTC CASSPHSETQYF
once TRBJ2-7 TRBV13 NA TGTGCCAGCAGCCCAGGTAGTCGGGACTACGAGCAGTACTTC CASSPGSRDYEQYF
once TRBJ2-3 TRBV7-7 NA TGTGCTAGCAGCTTAAATAGCGCCTCTAGCACAGATACGCAGTATTTT CASSLNSASSTDTQYF
NA TRBJ2-3 TRBV10-3 TRBD2 TGTGCCATCAGGGCTAGCGGGTCTAGCACAGATACGCAGTATTTT CAIRASGSSTDTQYF
few TRBJ1-4 TRBV7-9 TRBD1 TGTGCCAGCAGCTCTTGGACAGGGGACTATAATGAAAAACTGTTTTTT CASSSWTGDYNEKLFF
many TRBJ1-4 TRBV2 NA TGTGCCAGCAGTCTAGCAGGGTTACTTAATGAAAAACTGTTTTTT CASSLAGLLNEKLFF